Listed here are 32 T cell receptor beta chains from one sample, sequenced in a study of shared clonotypes between healthy human individuals. TCRdb's table, derived via immunoSEQ multiplex PCR, lists solely in-frame clones and lacks some. In the table there are about 490,000 clones, about three quarters of which are singletons. Specimen: PBMCs. These receptors all stem from a woman in her 40s in good health. Some clones in this sample may be carry-over from other donors' samples.

V usage is TRBV9 and J usage is TRBJ2-7, with a weak D call TRBD2 (5 bases). The V gene's germline CDR1 is SGDLS and CDR2 YYNGEE. The CDR3 is made up of 14 amino acids. V was trimmed by 4 bases and J by 0 bases, leaving 11 bases between them. The CDR3 is CASSPGRGSYEQYF. The CDR3 region has the DNA TGTGCCAGCAGCCCGGGCCGGGGCTCCTACGAGCAGTACTTC.

CDR3 loop: CASSEEGRGTDTQYF. CDR3 bases: TGCGCCAGCAGTGAAGAGGGTCGGGGCACAGATACGCAGTATTTT. The rearrangement links TRBV10-1 to TRBJ2-3; tentative D call: TRBD2 (5 bases). V dropped 3 bases and J dropped 1 base, with 11 bases sitting between them. The length of the CDR3 is 15 residues. Germline CDR1 reads WNHNN; CDR2 reads SYGVQD (reference sequence).

This chain joins TRBV7-3 and TRBJ1-2; D may be TRBD1 (5 bases). The length of the CDR3 is 15 residues. The V gene lost 2 bases and the J gene lost 4 bases, with 14 bases spanning the gap. CDR1 is SGHTA and CDR2 is FQGTGA in the germline V gene. CDR3 region: CASSLGAEMSYGYTF. CDR3 nucleotide sequence: TGTGCCAGCAGCTTAGGGGCGGAAATGAGCTATGGCTACACCTTC.

The rearrangement joins TRBV30 to TRBJ2-5, with TRBD1 matching 7 bases. V dropped 3 bases and J dropped 10; count of bases not matched to a gene: 5. Germline assignment: CDR1 GTSNPN and CDR2 SVGIG (reference sequence). The CDR3 has 11 residues. The CDR3 DNA follows: TGTGCCTGGAGAAGCGCAGGGGGCCAGTACTTC. It is translated as CAWRSAGGQYF.

V gene TRBV21-1 combines with J gene TRBJ2-7. TRBV21-1 has pseudogene status. The CDR3 sequence is 12 residues long. CDR3 in DNA: TGTGCCAGCAGCAAAGCGCTCTACGAGCAGTACTTC. Protein sequence: CASSKALYEQYF.

V and J are TRBV4-2 and TRBJ2-1, with 7 bases aligning to TRBD2. V trimming: 4 bases; J trimming: 6 bases; junction bases outside the gene matches: 15. Germline V gene data show CDR1 as LGHNA and CDR2 as YNFKEQ. The CDR3 contains 17 residues. The CDR3 loop reads CASSPRRTGGFLNEQFF. The CDR3 DNA follows: TGTGCCAGCAGCCCTAGACGTACGGGAGGATTCCTCAATGAGCAGTTCTTC.

Notes on this clone: At one end the junction does not follow the germline gene, possibly because of a read error. This chain's CDR3 is CASSHPGLSQKTQYF. CDR3 nucleotide sequence: TGCGCCAGCAGCCATCCGGGACTATCCCAAAAGACCCAGTACTTC. The chain combines TRBV4-1 with TRBJ2-5; TRBD2 matches 7 bases. The length of the CDR3 is 15 residues. Germline CDR1 MGHRA, CDR2 YSYEKL.

About this clone: A far larger clone is just one base off, so this is likely a read error. The same CDR3 arises from other DNA sequences in this sample as well. V is TRBV28 and J is TRBJ1-2; no definite D call. The ends were cut back, 7 bases at V and 1 base at J, with 13 bases in the middle. Germline V gene sequence: CDR1 MDHEN, CDR2 SYDVKM. The CDR3 covers 14 residues. Here the CDR3 reads CASTLTHLNYGYTF. The CDR3 DNA reads TGTGCCAGCACCCTGACACATCTTAACTATGGCTACACCTTC.

This clone is a singleton in its sample. The chain combines TRBV20-1 with TRBJ2-5; D gene unclear. The CDR3 has 11 residues. Germline values: CDR1 DFQATT, CDR2 SNEGSKA (reference sequence). Trimming removed 3 bases from V and 1 base from J, with 3 bases in between. Written as DNA, the CDR3 is TGCAGTGCTAGGATCCAAGAGACCCAGTACTTC. Its translation: CSARIQETQYF.

This rearrangement joins TRBV7-9 to TRBJ2-7, with 7 bases lining up with TRBD2. CDR3 length equals 15 residues. Trimming removed 0 bases from V and 6 bases from J; junction bases left unmatched: 8. Germline V gene sequence: CDR1 SEHNR, CDR2 FQNEAQ (reference sequence). The CDR3 region is CASSLAPSLAVEQYF. Written as DNA, the CDR3 is TGTGCCAGCAGCTTAGCGCCCAGCCTAGCGGTCGAGCAGTACTTC. Supplemented by reference TRBV7-9 and TRBJ2-7, the full variable domain reads DTGVSQNPRHKITKRGQNVTFRCDPISEHNRLYWYRQTLGQGPEFLTYFQNEAQLEKSRLLSDRFSAERPKGSFSTLEIQRTEQGDSAMYLCASSLAPSLAVEQYFGPGTRLTVT.

The chain links TRBV18 to TRBJ2-5; TRBD2 aligns across 10 bases. In germline, CDR1 is KGHSH, CDR2 LQKENI. This CDR3 spans 13 amino acids. The trim removed 8 bases at V and 4 bases at J, leaving 4 bases unmatched. CDR3 sequence: CASLAGASETQYF. CDR3 DNA sequence: TGTGCCAGCCTAGCGGGAGCATCAGAGACCCAGTACTTC.

The sample holds a few counts of this clone. The rearrangement uses TRBV4-3 and TRBJ1-2, with D tentatively TRBD1 (5 bases). CDR3 length equals 13 residues. Deletions cut 5 bases from V and 2 bases from J, with 9 bases between. Germline loops: CDR1 LGHNA, CDR2 YSLEER. The CDR3 is CASSSTVNYGYTF. The CDR3, as DNA: TGCGCCAGCAGCTCGACAGTAAACTATGGCTACACCTTC.

In this sample, this clone turned up once. The chain links TRBV4-1 to TRBJ1-4, with unresolved D. CDR1 and CDR2 (germline): MGHRA, YSYEKL. The ends were cut back, 6 bases at V and 0 bases at J, with 11 bases in the middle. This CDR3 is 15 amino acids long. The CDR3 DNA reads as TGCGCCAGCAGGACCTTCTTAGCAACTAATGAAAAACTGTTTTTT. Translating gives CASRTFLATNEKLFF.

This clone was observed a single time. The chain has TRBV10-3 and TRBJ2-7; 8 bases agree with TRBD2. The CDR3 spans 15 residues. CDR1 and CDR2 (germline): ENHRY, SYGVKD. The trim removed 1 base at V and 4 bases at J, leaving 6 bases unmatched. CDR3 sequence: CAISEFVAGTYEQYF. In DNA, the CDR3 is TGTGCCATCAGTGAGTTTGTAGCGGGAACTTACGAGCAGTACTTC.

The chain is built from TRBV5-5 and TRBJ2-7; the match to TRBD1 covers 7 bases. J gave up 3 bases and V 4 bases, and 10 bases lay outside the gene matches. Germline V gene data show CDR1 as SGHKS and CDR2 as YYEKEE (reference sequence). The CDR3 is made up of 15 amino acids. The CDR3: CASSSSPGTDYEQYF. The CDR3 DNA reads as TGTGCCAGCAGCAGTTCGCCCGGGACAGACTACGAGCAGTACTTC.

Notes on this clone: A read error may explain this, as a much larger clone is one base away. The CDR3 ends on some other residue instead of the conserved phenylalanine or tryptophan, so this is likely a read error. The J gene is TRBJ1-1, the V gene TRBV5-6, with a weak D call TRBD1 (6 bases). This CDR3 contains 16 residues. CDR1 and CDR2 (germline): SGHDT, YYEEEE. Trimming took off 3 bases at V and 4 bases at J, with 19 bases between the two ends. The CDR3 sequence is CASSSGLGAWSTEAFL. The DNA of the CDR3 is TGTGCCAGCAGCTCCGGACTGGGGGCCTGGAGCACTGAAGCTTTCTTA.

The V and J genes are TRBV21-1 and TRBJ2-1; whether TRBD2, the table's D call, matches the DNA was not checked. TRBV21-1 is annotated as a pseudogene. This CDR3 is built from 17 residues. The CDR3 bases are TGTGCCAGCAGCAAAGTCAGACTAGCGGGAGGTAACAATGAGCAGTTCTTC. It codes for CASSKVRLAGGNNEQFF.

This chain joins TRBV30 and TRBJ2-1, with TRBD2 matching over 9 bases. Trimming removed 3 bases from V and 3 bases from J; junction bases left unmatched: 6. This CDR3 contains 15 residues. CDR1 and CDR2 (germline): GTSNPN, SVGIG (reference sequence). This chain's CDR3 is CAWSLAGGNYNEQFF. The CDR3 region has the DNA TGTGCCTGGAGCCTGGCGGGAGGGAACTACAATGAGCAGTTCTTC. The full variable domain, with the rest looked up from reference TRBV30 and TRBJ2-1, is SQTIHQWPATLVQPVGSPLSLECTVEGTSNPNLYWYRQAAGRGLQLLFYSVGIGQISSEVPQNLSASRPQDRQFILSSKKLLLSDSGFYLCAWSLAGGNYNEQFFGPGTRLTVL.

This chain joins TRBV7-2 and TRBJ2-7; 11 bases map to TRBD2. The germline CDR1 and CDR2 sequences are SGHTA and FQGNSA. CDR3 size: 16 residues. Trimming removed 2 bases from V and 3 bases from J; junction bases left unmatched: 6. The CDR3 protein is CASSLNGGTSGYEQYF. CDR3 sequence (DNA): TGTGCCAGCAGCTTAAATGGGGGGACTAGCGGCTACGAGCAGTACTTC.

This sequence joins TRBV9 and TRBJ2-1; D might be TRBD2 (5 bases). Germline V lookup: CDR1 SGDLS, CDR2 YYNGEE. V was clipped by 4 bases and J by 7 bases, with 15 bases between them. The CDR3 is 14 residues long. The CDR3 DNA is TGTGCCAGCAGCTCTCGGTGGGAGTGGAATGAGCAGTTCTTC. This codes for CASSSRWEWNEQFF.

Turning to this clone: A much larger clone lies a single base off, so this may be a read error. Written as DNA, the CDR3 is TGTGCCAGCAGTACACCATACGGGCAGGGAGACACAGATGCGCAGTATTTT. Protein sequence: CASSTPYGQGDTDAQYF. The chain employs TRBV28 and TRBJ2-3; D could derive from TRBD1 or TRBD2 (5 bases each). Germline-derived CDR1 and CDR2 are MDHEN and SYDVKM. The CDR3 consists of 17 residues.

On this clone itself: The same CDR3 is also encoded by other DNA sequences in this sample. The chain couples TRBV28 to TRBJ1-2; D not certain. V lost 2 bases and J 2 bases, leaving 6 bases between the germline ends. The V gene's germline CDR1 is MDHEN and CDR2 SYDVKM. The CDR3 consists of 13 residues. CDR3 residues: CASSLGENYGYTF. The CDR3 nucleotides are TGTGCCAGCAGTTTAGGCGAAAACTATGGCTACACCTTC.

The V call is TRBV2, the J call TRBJ2-5; the match to TRBD1 covers 11 bases. Trimming cost V 3 bases and J 1 base; bases outside gene matches: 4. CDR1 and CDR2 from the germline V gene are SNHLY and FYNNEI. This CDR3 comprises 16 residues. The CDR3 loop is CASSEGQGVIQETQYF. As DNA, the CDR3 is TGTGCCAGCAGTGAGGGACAGGGGGTAATCCAAGAGACCCAGTACTTC.

This sequence joins TRBV27 and TRBJ1-5; no firm D call. This CDR3 comprises 13 residues. V gave up 3 bases and J gave up 6 bases, with 9 bases separating them. Germline V CDR1 and CDR2: MNHEY, SMNVEV (reference sequence). The CDR3 nucleotides read TGTGCCAGCAGTTTCGGGTACGGTCAGCCCCAGCATTTT. Translated, it gives CASSFGYGQPQHF.

This chain links TRBV7-8 with TRBJ2-3, with D possibly matching TRBD2 (6 bases). V lost 5 bases to trimming and J lost 8 bases, with 11 bases between them. The germline V gene encodes CDR1 SGHVS and CDR2 FQNEAQ. This CDR3 region has 12 residues. CDR3 sequence: CASSRRDGTQYF. The DNA of the CDR3 is TGTGCCAGCAGCAGGAGGGATGGTACGCAGTATTTT.

This clone has only a few counts. The chain is built from TRBV7-6 and TRBJ2-3; D is perhaps TRBD2 (5 bases). Germline V gives CDR1 SGHVS, CDR2 FNYEAQ. The V end was cut by 5 bases, the J end by 6 bases, with 9 bases between. The CDR3 is made up of 12 amino acids. The DNA of the CDR3 is TGTGCCAGCAGCCAATCGGGGGATACGCAGTATTTT. The encoded protein is CASSQSGDTQYF.

This clone was seen just once. The CDR3, as DNA: TGTGCCAGTAGTCTGGGGGTAGGGTTAGGCAATCAGCCCCAGCATTTT. Protein product: CASSLGVGLGNQPQHF. The chain carries TRBV19 and TRBJ1-5, with a tentative D call TRBD1 (5 bases). The germline CDR1 and CDR2 sequences are LNHDA and SQIVND (reference sequence). This CDR3 contains 16 residues. V shed 5 bases and J shed 2 bases, with 16 bases lying between them.

The chain combines TRBV7-3 with TRBJ2-2; 7 nucleotides match TRBD2. The CDR3 is made up of 15 amino acids. Per the germline V gene, CDR1 is SGHTA and CDR2 is FQGTGA. V lost 2 bases and J lost 6; bases outside the gene matches: 6. Here the CDR3 reads CASSLEGLSSGELFF. In nucleotides, the CDR3 is TGTGCCAGCAGCTTAGAGGGACTAAGTTCCGGGGAGCTGTTTTTT.

J is TRBJ2-7 and V is TRBV7-2; D gene unclear. This CDR3 comprises 14 residues. Trimming removed 3 bases at V and 4 bases at J, with 13 bases between. Germline CDR1 SGHTA, CDR2 FQGNSA. CDR3 loop: CASSLSASRYEQYF. CDR3 sequence (DNA): TGTGCCAGCAGCTTGTCGGCCAGCCGTTACGAGCAGTACTTC. Filled out from reference TRBV7-2 and TRBJ2-7, the complete variable domain reads GAGVSQSPSNKVTEKGKDVELRCDPISGHTALYWYRQSLGQGLEFLIYFQGNSAPDKSGLPSDRFSAERTGGSVSTLTIQRTQQEDSAVYLCASSLSASRYEQYFGPGTRLTVT.

The V gene is TRBV9, the J gene TRBJ2-7, with D possibly being TRBD2 (6 bases). V was pared by 0 bases and J by 4 bases, with 20 bases between. This CDR3 comprises 17 residues. Germline values: CDR1 SGDLS, CDR2 YYNGEE. The CDR3 reads CASSVGVGSGSGYEQYF. The CDR3 bases are TGTGCCAGCAGCGTAGGTGTGGGAAGCGGGTCTGGGTACGAGCAGTACTTC.

This rearrangement joins TRBV6-4 to TRBJ2-2; 7 bases agree with TRBD1. The V segment lost 4 bases and the J segment 6 bases; nucleotides outside the gene matches: 5. CDR1 is MRHNA, CDR2 SNTAGT, per germline. The CDR3 length is 14 residues. The CDR3 protein is CASSATGLAGELFF. DNA for the CDR3: TGTGCCAGCAGTGCGACAGGGCTGGCCGGGGAGCTGTTTTTT.

This clone was seen a few times. The V call is TRBV7-9, the J call TRBJ1-2; D gene uncertain. Germline V lookup: CDR1 SEHNR, CDR2 FQNEAQ (reference sequence). This CDR3 is built from 13 residues. With 3 bases removed from V and 4 bases from J, the gap between germline ends came to 9 bases. CDR3 nucleotides: TGTGCCAGCAGCTTTGGATACCTCTATGGCTACACCTTC. It is translated as CASSFGYLYGYTF.